Listed here is a single T cell receptor beta chain. This sample was taken from a study of technical replicates of blood from a handful of donors. The data were produced by immunoSEQ multiplex PCR, yet TCRdb's version contains in-frame clones alone and is incomplete. The table has almost 55,000 clones, around 94% seen once. Looked up from germline, CDR1 is LGHNT and CDR2 is FRNRAP. The CDR3 spans 14 residues. Trimming removed 6 bases at V and 0 bases at J, with 9 bases between. Sequencing was performed on T cells isolated from PBMCs. The genes are TRBV12-5 and TRBJ1-3; no clear D. The origin of this receptor is a human donor in good health. This chain's CDR3 is CASGLPRSGNTIYF. DNA of the CDR3: TGTGCTAGTGGCTTGCCCCGCTCTGGAAACACCATATATTTT. The whole variable domain, remainder taken from reference TRBV12-5 and TRBJ1-3, is DARVTQTPRHKVTEMGQEVTMRCQPILGHNTVFWYRQTMMQGLELLAYFRNRAPLDDSGMPKDRFSAEMPDATLATLKIQPSEPRDSAVYFCASGLPRSGNTIYFGEGSWLTVV.